Shown below are 10 T cell receptor beta chains from a single sample sequenced in a study of shared clonotypes between healthy human individuals. The repertoire was sequenced with immunoSEQ multiplex PCR; TCRdb's copy has only in-frame clones and lacks some. Among under 2,000,000 clones listed, about 94% were seen once. The naive CD8 subset, CD45RO-negative cells positively selected for CCR7, excluded terminally differentiated effector memory CD45RA+ cells. Sequencing was carried out using naive CD8+ T cells sorted from blood. The receptors were sampled from a young man in good health.

J is TRBJ2-5 and V is TRBV7-9; D gene unclear. The V end lost 1 base, the J end lost 0 bases, and 9 bases lay between the germline ends. In germline, CDR1 is SEHNR, CDR2 FQNEAQ (reference sequence). This CDR3 has 15 residues. For the CDR3, the DNA is TGTGCCAGCAGCTTAGGCGGAGAATACCAAGAGACCCAGTACTTC. It is translated as CASSLGGEYQETQYF.

The table lists this clone with a few counts. The rearrangement links TRBV19 to TRBJ1-5; 12 bases are a match to TRBD1. Germline V gene data show CDR1 as LNHDA and CDR2 as SQIVND (reference sequence). The V gene end was trimmed by 3 bases and the J gene end by 6 bases; junction bases not matched to a gene: 3. The CDR3 has 15 residues. The CDR3 DNA follows: TGTGCCAGTAGTATTGGGACAGGGGGCGTTCAGCCCCAGCATTTT. Translation: CASSIGTGGVQPQHF.

This clone showed up just a few times. In DNA, the CDR3 is TGTGCCAGCAGATGGGGGACAGGGGAATCACCCCTCCACTTT. Its protein is CASRWGTGESPLHF. The rearrangement links TRBV6-5 to TRBJ1-6; TRBD1 aligns across 10 bases. Trimming took 6 bases from V and 10 from J; bases not matched to a gene: 6. This CDR3 spans 14 amino acids. Looked up from germline, CDR1 is MNHEY and CDR2 is SVGAGI.

On this clone: Other DNA sequences in the same sample also yield this CDR3. The chain couples TRBV11-2 to TRBJ2-2, with D possibly being TRBD1 (5 bases). V lost 1 base to trimming and J lost 3 bases, with 6 bases between them. Germline V gene sequence: CDR1 SGHAT, CDR2 FQNNGV. The length of the CDR3 is 14 residues. In nucleotides, the CDR3 is TGTGCCAGCAGCTTAGTGACAGACACCGGGGAGCTGTTTTTT. It yields the protein CASSLVTDTGELFF.

This clone was seen only once. The gene calls are TRBV18 and TRBJ1-6, with D maybe TRBD1 (5 bases). The CDR3 sequence is 17 residues long. Looked up from germline, CDR1 is KGHSH and CDR2 is LQKENI. Between the trimmed V and J ends, which lost 3 bases and 0 bases, there was a span of 12 bases. The CDR3: CASSPARQSSYNSPLHF. In DNA form, the CDR3 reads TGTGCCAGCTCACCGGCTAGACAGAGCTCCTATAATTCACCCCTCCACTTT.

The chain links TRBV10-3 to TRBJ2-1; 11 bases are a match to TRBD2. The V segment lost 4 bases and the J segment 9 bases; nucleotides outside the gene matches: 5. Germline assignment: CDR1 ENHRY and CDR2 SYGVKD. CDR3 length: 14 residues. CDR3 in amino acids: CAISGLAGFGEQFF. The CDR3 DNA sequence: TGTGCCATCAGTGGACTAGCGGGGTTCGGTGAGCAGTTCTTC.

V and J are TRBV4-1 and TRBJ2-3, with D possibly TRBD1 on 6 matching bases. Germline V gene sequence: CDR1 MGHRA, CDR2 YSYEKL. This CDR3 comprises 17 residues. Trimming took 1 base from V and 6 from J, leaving 20 bases between them. This chain's CDR3 is CASSQVPGDGEADTQYF. CDR3 coding DNA: TGCGCCAGCAGCCAAGTGCCAGGGGACGGAGAGGCGGATACGCAGTATTTT.

In nucleotides, the CDR3 is TGCGCCAGCAGCGACGCTAGGGCAACTAATGAAAAACTGTTTTTT. It translates to CASSDARATNEKLFF. The rearrangement links TRBV4-3 to TRBJ1-4; D not resolved. Deletions cut 5 bases from V and 0 bases from J, with 10 bases between. The germline CDR1 and CDR2 sequences are LGHNA and YSLEER. This CDR3 is built from 15 residues.

V is TRBV28 and J is TRBJ1-6; no firm D call. From germline, CDR1 is MDHEN and CDR2 SYDVKM. Trimming removed 8 bases at V and 10 bases at J, with 15 bases between. The length of the CDR3 is 13 residues. The DNA of the CDR3 is TGTGCCAGCCAAACCTCTCTGAGGTCACCCCTCCACTTT. Protein: CASQTSLRSPLHF.

In this sample, this clone turned up once. The chain employs TRBV11-3 and TRBJ2-2; 9 bases match TRBD2. The CDR3 consists of 17 residues. From germline, CDR1 is SGHNT and CDR2 YENEEA. Unmatched junction bases numbered 11, after V lost 5 bases and J lost 4 bases. The CDR3 sequence is CASSAGSGTSLTGELFF. The DNA of the CDR3 is TGTGCCAGCAGCGCAGGATCCGGGACTAGCCTCACCGGGGAGCTGTTTTTT.